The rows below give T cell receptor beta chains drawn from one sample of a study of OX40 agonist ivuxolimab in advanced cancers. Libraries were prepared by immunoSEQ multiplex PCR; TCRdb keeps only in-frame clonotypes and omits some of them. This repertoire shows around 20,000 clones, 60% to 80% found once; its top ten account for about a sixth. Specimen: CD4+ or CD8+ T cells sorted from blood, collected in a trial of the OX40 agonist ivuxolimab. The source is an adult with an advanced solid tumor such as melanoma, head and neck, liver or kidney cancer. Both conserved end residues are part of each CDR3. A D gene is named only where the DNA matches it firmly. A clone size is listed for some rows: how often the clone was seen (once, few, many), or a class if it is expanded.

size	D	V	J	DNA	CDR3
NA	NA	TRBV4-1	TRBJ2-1	TGCGCCAGCAGCCAACAACGCAATGAGCAGTTCTTC	CASSQQRNEQFF
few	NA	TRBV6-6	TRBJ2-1	TGTGCCAGCAGTTACACTTCCAGCTCCTACAATGAGCAGTTCTTC	CASSYTSSSYNEQFF
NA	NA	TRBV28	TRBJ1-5	TGTGCCAGCAGTGCCAAAAGGGGGTTCGGCAATCAGCCCCAGCATTTT	CASSAKRGFGNQPQHF
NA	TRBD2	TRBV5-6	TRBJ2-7	TGTGCCAGCAGCCTCGGGACTAGCATGTACGAGCAGTACTTC	CASSLGTSMYEQYF
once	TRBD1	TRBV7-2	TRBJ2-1	TGTGCCAGCAGCCTATTACAGGGGGGATTCGATGAGCAGTTCTTC	CASSLLQGGFDEQFF
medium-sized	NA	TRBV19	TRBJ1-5	TGTGCCAGTAGTGAGTGGACCAATCAGCCCCAGCATTTT	CASSEWTNQPQHF
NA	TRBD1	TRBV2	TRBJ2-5	TGTGCCAGCAGTTCGGGACAGTCCGGGGAGACCCAGTACTTC	CASSSGQSGETQYF
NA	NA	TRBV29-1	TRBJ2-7	TGCAGCGTTGAAGACCGGGCGGAGACCTACGAGCAGTACTTC	CSVEDRAETYEQYF
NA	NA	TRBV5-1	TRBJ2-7	TGCGCCAGCAGCTTTGGCAGCTCCTACGAGCAGTACTTC	CASSFGSSYEQYF
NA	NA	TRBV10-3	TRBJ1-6	TGTGCCATCCTCCAGGTTAGCTCCTATAATTCACCCCTCCACTTT	CAILQVSSYNSPLHF
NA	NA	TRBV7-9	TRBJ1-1	TGTGCCAGCGGGACCGGGACTTCTTTGAACACTGAAGCTTTCTTT	CASGTGTSLNTEAFF
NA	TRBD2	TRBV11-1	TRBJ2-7	TGTGCCAGCAGCTTAGGGACTAGCGGGACCCACGAGCAGTACTTC	CASSLGTSGTHEQYF
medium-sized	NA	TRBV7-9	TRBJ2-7	TGTGCCAGCAGCTTCGTCCCCTACGAGCAGTACTTC	CASSFVPYEQYF
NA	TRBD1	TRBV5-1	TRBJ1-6	TGCGCCAGCAGCGCCTTAGGGGGCCCAAGGGATTCACCCCTCCACTTT	CASSALGGPRDSPLHF
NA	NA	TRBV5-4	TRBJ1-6	TGTGCCAGCAGCTTGGAAGAGGCTTCACCCCTCCACTTT	CASSLEEASPLHF
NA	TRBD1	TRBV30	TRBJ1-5	TGTGCCTGGAGCTGGGACAGGGCTCAGCCCCAGCATTTT	CAWSWDRAQPQHF
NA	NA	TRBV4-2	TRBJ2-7	TGTGCCAGCAGCCAAGACCACAGACAGTACTTC	CASSQDHRQYF
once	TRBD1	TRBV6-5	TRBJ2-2	TGTGCCAGCAGTTACGGCAGGGGGACCGGGGAGCTGTTTTTT	CASSYGRGTGELFF
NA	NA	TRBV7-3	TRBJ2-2	TGTGCCAGCAGTCTTAACTACAACACCGGGGAGCTGTTTTTT	CASSLNYNTGELFF
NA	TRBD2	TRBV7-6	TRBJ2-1	TGTGCCAGCAGCTTATGGCTAGCGGGAGAGGGTGAGCAGTTCTTC	CASSLWLAGEGEQFF
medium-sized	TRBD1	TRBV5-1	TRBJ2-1	TGCGCCAGCACCAGGACAGGGAGTTACAATGAGCAGTTCTTC	CASTRTGSYNEQFF
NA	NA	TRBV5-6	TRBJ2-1	TGTGCCAGCAGCAGGGAAAGCTCCTACAATGAGCAGTTCTTC	CASSRESSYNEQFF
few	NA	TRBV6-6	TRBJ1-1	TGTGCCAGCAGTTACTCGATAGAGCAGAACACTGAAGCTTTCTTT	CASSYSIEQNTEAFF
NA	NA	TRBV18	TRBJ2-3	TGTGCCAGCTCACCCGGGGCTAGCAGGACAGATACGCAGTATTTT	CASSPGASRTDTQYF
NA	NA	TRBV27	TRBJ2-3	TGTGCCAGCAGTCCCTCCATTATAGGAGATACGCAGTATTTT	CASSPSIIGDTQYF
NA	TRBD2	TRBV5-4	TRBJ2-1	TGTGCCAGCACGGAGGAGCGGGAGTCTTCTCGGGATGAGCAGTTCTTC	CASTEERESSRDEQFF
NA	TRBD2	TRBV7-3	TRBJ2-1	TGTGCCAGCAGAAATAGCGGGAGGGCAAATGAGCAGTTCTTC	CASRNSGRANEQFF
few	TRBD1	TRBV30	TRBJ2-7	TGTGCCTGGTGCACCGGGACAGGGATCGACGAGCAGTACTTC	CAWCTGTGIDEQYF
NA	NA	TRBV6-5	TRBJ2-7	TGTGCCAGCAGCTACCGGGACTTCTACGAGCAGTACTTC	CASSYRDFYEQYF
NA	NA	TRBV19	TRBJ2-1	TGTGCCAGTAGTATATTCATGTACAATGAGCAGTTCTTC	CASSIFMYNEQFF
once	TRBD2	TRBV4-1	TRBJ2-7	TGCGCCAGCAGCCAATCTAGCGGGAGCTTCGACGAGCAGTACTTC	CASSQSSGSFDEQYF
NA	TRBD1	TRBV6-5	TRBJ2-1	TGTGCCAGCAGTTTCCGGGACAGCTCCTACAATGAGCAGTTCTTC	CASSFRDSSYNEQFF
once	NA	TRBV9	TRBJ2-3	TGTGCCAGCAGCGCAGACATCTCTAGCACAGATACGCAGTATTTT	CASSADISSTDTQYF
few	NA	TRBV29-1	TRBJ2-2	TGCAGCGTTCTGGTTACCGGGGAGCTGTTTTTT	CSVLVTGELFF
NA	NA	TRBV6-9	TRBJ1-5	TGTGCCAGCAGCCTCATGGGGCTTAATCAGCCCCAGCATTTT	CASSLMGLNQPQHF
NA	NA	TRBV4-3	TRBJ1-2	TGCGCCAGCAGCCAAGAGGGCGGTTACACCTTC	CASSQEGGYTF